The clone carrying this T cell receptor beta chain was picked up one time. These data are taken from a study of blood T cell repertoires in COVID-19. Study overall: The study drew acute and convalescent COVID-19 samples from the United States, Italy and Spain.

Trimming took 3 bases from V and 5 from J, leaving 13 bases between them. The germline V gene has CDR1 DFQATT and CDR2 SNEGSKA (reference sequence). This CDR3 contains 13 residues. The method was immunoSEQ multiplex PCR; TCRdb's version includes in-frame clones alone and lacks a portion of them. In the table there are over 75,000 clones, roughly 85% of which are singletons. The receptor comes from a human donor in a cohort sampled during active COVID-19. The chain combines TRBV20-1 with TRBJ2-5; maybe TRBD1 (6 bases). Sequenced: peripheral blood. CDR3 bases: TGCAGTGCTAGTGATGGGGGCCGGGAGACCCAGTACTTC. Protein product: CSASDGGRETQYF.